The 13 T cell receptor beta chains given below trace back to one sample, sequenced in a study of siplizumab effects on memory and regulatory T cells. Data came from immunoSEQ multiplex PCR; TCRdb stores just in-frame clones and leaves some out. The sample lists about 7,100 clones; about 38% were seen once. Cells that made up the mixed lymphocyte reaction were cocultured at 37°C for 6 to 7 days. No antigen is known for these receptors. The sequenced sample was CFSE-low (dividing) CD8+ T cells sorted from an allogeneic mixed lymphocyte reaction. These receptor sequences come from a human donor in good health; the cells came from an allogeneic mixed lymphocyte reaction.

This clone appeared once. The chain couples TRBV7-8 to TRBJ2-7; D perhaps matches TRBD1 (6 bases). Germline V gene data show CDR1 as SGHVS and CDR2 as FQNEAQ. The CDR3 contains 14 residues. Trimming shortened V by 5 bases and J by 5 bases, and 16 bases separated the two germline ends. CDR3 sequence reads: CASSPRVGADEQYF. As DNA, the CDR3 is TGTGCCAGCAGCCCGCGTGTGGGGGCGGACGAGCAGTACTTC.

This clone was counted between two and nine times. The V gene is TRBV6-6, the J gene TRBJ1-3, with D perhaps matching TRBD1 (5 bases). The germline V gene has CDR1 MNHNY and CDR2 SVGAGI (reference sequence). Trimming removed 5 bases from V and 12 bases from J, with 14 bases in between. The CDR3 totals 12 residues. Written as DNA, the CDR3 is TGTGCCAGCAGTCGTGCGGGGGTTGACATATATTTT. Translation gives CASSRAGVDIYF.

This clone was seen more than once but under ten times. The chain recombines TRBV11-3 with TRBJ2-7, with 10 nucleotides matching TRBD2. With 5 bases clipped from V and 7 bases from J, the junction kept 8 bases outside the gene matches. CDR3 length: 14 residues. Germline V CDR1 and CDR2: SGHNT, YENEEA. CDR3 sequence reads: CASSRSGRAHEQYF. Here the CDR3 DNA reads TGTGCCAGCAGCCGGAGCGGGAGGGCCCATGAGCAGTACTTC.

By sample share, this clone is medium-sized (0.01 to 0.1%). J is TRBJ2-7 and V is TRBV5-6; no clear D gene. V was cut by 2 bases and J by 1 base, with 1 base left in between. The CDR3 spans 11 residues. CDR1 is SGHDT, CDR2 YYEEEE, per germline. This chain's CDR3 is CASSFSYEQYF. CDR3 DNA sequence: TGTGCCAGCAGCTTTTCCTACGAGCAGTACTTC. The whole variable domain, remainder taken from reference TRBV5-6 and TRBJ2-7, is DAGVTQSPTHLIKTRGQQVTLRCSPKSGHDTVSWYQQALGQGPQFIFQYYEEEERQRGNFPDRFSGHQFPNYSSELNVNALLLGDSALYLCASSFSYEQYFGPGTRLTVT.

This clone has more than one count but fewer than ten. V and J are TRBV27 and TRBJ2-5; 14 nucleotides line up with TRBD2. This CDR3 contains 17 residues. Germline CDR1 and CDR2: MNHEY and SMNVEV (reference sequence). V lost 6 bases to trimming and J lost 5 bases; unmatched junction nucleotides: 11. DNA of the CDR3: TGTGCCAGCAGCCCGGGACTAGCGGGAGTTGGCCGCGAGACCCAGTACTTC. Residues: CASSPGLAGVGRETQYF.

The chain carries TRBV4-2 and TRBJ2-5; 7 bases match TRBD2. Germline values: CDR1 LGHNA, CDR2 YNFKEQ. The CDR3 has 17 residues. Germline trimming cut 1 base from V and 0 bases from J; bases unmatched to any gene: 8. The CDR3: CASSQGGGPTYQETQYF. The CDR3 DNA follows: TGTGCCAGCAGCCAAGGGGGGGGACCAACGTACCAAGAGACCCAGTACTTC.

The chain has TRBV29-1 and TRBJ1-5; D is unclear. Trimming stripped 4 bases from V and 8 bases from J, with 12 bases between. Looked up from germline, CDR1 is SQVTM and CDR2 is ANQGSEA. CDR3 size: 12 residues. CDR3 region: CSVALGEEPQHF. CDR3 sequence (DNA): TGCAGCGTTGCTTTGGGTGAGGAGCCCCAGCATTTT.

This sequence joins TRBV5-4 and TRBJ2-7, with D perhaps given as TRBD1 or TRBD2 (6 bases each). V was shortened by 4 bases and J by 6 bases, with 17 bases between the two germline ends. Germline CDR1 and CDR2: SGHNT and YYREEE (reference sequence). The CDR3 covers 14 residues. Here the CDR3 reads CASSHGGGVAEQYF. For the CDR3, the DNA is TGTGCCAGCAGCCACGGGGGCGGAGTGGCCGAGCAGTACTTC. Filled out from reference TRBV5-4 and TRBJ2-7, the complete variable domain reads ETGVTQSPTHLIKTRGQQVTLRCSSQSGHNTVSWYQQALGQGPQFIFQYYREEENGRGNFPPRFSGLQFPNYSSELNVNALELDDSALYLCASSHGGGVAEQYFGPGTRLTVT.

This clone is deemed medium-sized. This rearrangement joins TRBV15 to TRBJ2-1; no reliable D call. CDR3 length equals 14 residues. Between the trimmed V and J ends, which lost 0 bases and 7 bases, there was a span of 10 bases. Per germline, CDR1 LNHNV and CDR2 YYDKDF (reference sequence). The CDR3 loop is CATSRDRWRNEQFF. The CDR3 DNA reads TGTGCCACCAGCAGAGATAGGTGGCGGAATGAGCAGTTCTTC.

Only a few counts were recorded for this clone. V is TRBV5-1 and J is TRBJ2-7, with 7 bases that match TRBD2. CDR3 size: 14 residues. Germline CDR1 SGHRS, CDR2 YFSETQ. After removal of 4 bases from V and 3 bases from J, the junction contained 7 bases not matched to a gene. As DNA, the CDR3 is TGCGCCAGCAGCGTTTCTAGCGGAAGCTACGAGCAGTACTTC. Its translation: CASSVSSGSYEQYF. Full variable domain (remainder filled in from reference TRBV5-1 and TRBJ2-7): KAGVTQTPRYLIKTRGQQVTLSCSPISGHRSVSWYQQTPGQGLQFLFEYFSETQRNKGNFPGRFSGRQFSNSRSEMNVSTLELGDSALYLCASSVSSGSYEQYFGPGTRLTVT.

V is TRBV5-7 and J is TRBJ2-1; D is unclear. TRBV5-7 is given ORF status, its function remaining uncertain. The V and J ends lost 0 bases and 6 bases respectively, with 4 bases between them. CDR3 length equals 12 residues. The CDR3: CASSLVRNEQFF. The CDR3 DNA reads TGTGCCAGCAGCTTGGTCCGCAATGAGCAGTTCTTC.

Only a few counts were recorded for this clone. In DNA form, the CDR3 reads TGTGCCAGTACCCCTGGAGGGGGAGCCTACGAGCAGTACTTC. Translation: CASTPGGGAYEQYF. The chain is built from TRBV19 and TRBJ2-7, with D possibly called TRBD1 or TRBD2 (6 bases each). The CDR3 length is 14 residues. V shed 7 bases and J shed 2 bases, with 15 bases lying between them. CDR1 and CDR2 from the germline V gene are LNHDA and SQIVND (reference sequence).

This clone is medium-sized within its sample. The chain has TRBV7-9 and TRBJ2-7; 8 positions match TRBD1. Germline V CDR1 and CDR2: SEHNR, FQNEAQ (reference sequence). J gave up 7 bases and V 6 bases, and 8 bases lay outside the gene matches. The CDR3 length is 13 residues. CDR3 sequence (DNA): TGTGCCAGCAGGTCAGGGGGCCTTACTGAGCAGTACTTC. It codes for CASRSGGLTEQYF.